What follows are 18 T cell receptor beta chains derived from one specimen sequenced in a study of cytomegalovirus exposure and HLA in healthy donors. The PCR ran on 60 Vbeta and 13 Jbeta primers. Measured with immunoSEQ multiplex PCR; TCRdb has only the in-frame clones, and not every one. The sample carries fewer than 150,000 clones, around four fifths recorded once. The material sequenced was PBMCs. These receptors came from a man between 25 and 39 years old in good health.

This chain links TRBV7-6 with TRBJ2-1, with 8 bases that match TRBD1. The CDR3 spans 15 residues. With V trimmed by 5 bases and J by 3 bases, 6 bases remained unmatched. Germline V gives CDR1 SGHVS, CDR2 FNYEAQ. CDR3 nucleotides: TGTGCCAGCAGCGTTCAGGGGGCTGGCTACAATGAGCAGTTCTTC. It is translated as CASSVQGAGYNEQFF.

V usage is TRBV18 and J usage is TRBJ2-3; D remains ambiguous. The CDR3 consists of 18 residues. Germline assignment: CDR1 KGHSH and CDR2 LQKENI. The V end lost 3 bases, the J end lost 11 bases, and 30 bases lay between the germline ends. The CDR3 reads CASSPPLTDGPVERGQYF. CDR3 nucleotide sequence: TGTGCCAGCTCACCCCCCTTAACTGACGGTCCGGTGGAGCGCGGGCAGTATTTT.

DNA for the CDR3: TGCGCCAGCAGCCACCCCGGGACTAATACCTACGAGCAGTACTTC. This gives the protein CASSHPGTNTYEQYF. V and J are TRBV4-1 and TRBJ2-7; 7 nucleotides agree with TRBD2. With 3 bases clipped from V and 2 bases from J, the junction kept 7 bases outside the gene matches. There are 15 residues in the CDR3. Germline V gene sequence: CDR1 MGHRA, CDR2 YSYEKL.

Written as DNA, the CDR3 is TGTGCCAGTAGTATAAGGGAGAGGACTGAAGCTTTCTTT. This sequence encodes CASSIRERTEAFF. V is TRBV19 and J is TRBJ1-1; D call uncertain. The V gene lost 2 bases and the J gene lost 5 bases, with 9 bases spanning the gap. CDR3 size: 13 residues. The germline V gene has CDR1 LNHDA and CDR2 SQIVND (reference sequence).

This clone was recorded only once. The chain links TRBV4-1 to TRBJ2-7; D might be TRBD2 (5 bases). The CDR3 runs to 17 residues. V was pared by 0 bases and J by 2 bases, with 17 bases between. Germline V CDR1 and CDR2: MGHRA, YSYEKL. The DNA of the CDR3 is TGCGCCAGCAGCCAAGAGTATTGGCGGGTATCCCCCTACGAGCAGTACTTC. Its translation: CASSQEYWRVSPYEQYF.

This clone was recorded only once. The V call is TRBV5-8, the J call TRBJ1-1; unclear D gene. The CDR3 is 14 amino acids. CDR1 SGHTS and CDR2 YDEGEE come from the germline V gene. V lost 8 bases and J lost 1, with 15 bases in between. The chain's CDR3 is CASPRENRNTEAFF. In nucleotides, the CDR3 is TGTGCCAGTCCCCGGGAAAACAGGAACACTGAAGCTTTCTTT.

V is TRBV6-1 and J is TRBJ2-7, with 12 bases matching TRBD2. Trimming cost V 6 bases and J 2 bases; bases outside gene matches: 5. From germline, CDR1 is MNHNS and CDR2 SASEGT. This CDR3 region has 15 residues. The CDR3 DNA reads TGTGCCAGCAGCCCCCTAGCGGGGGGGCCCTACGAGCAGTACTTC. This codes for CASSPLAGGPYEQYF.

A word on this clone: Within the sample, other DNA sequences also encode this same CDR3. V gene TRBV7-9 combines with J gene TRBJ2-7; the D gene is possibly TRBD2 (6 bases). Per germline, CDR1 SEHNR and CDR2 FQNEAQ (reference sequence). There are 12 residues in the CDR3. Between the trimmed V and J ends, which lost 5 bases and 3 bases, there was a span of 8 bases. As DNA, the CDR3 is TGTGCCAGCAGCCCGACTAGCTACGAGCAGTACTTC. This encodes CASSPTSYEQYF.

V usage is TRBV5-6 and J usage is TRBJ2-6; D perhaps matches TRBD2 (5 bases). There are 17 residues in the CDR3. Germline V gives CDR1 SGHDT, CDR2 YYEEEE. V dropped 4 bases and J dropped 0 bases, with 14 bases sitting between them. CDR3 bases: TGTGCCAGCAGCCTCGACTATACCCGCTCTGGGGCCAACGTCCTGACTTTC. It is translated as CASSLDYTRSGANVLTF.

The chain employs TRBV19 and TRBJ1-1; TRBD1 matches at 8 bases. Per the germline V gene, CDR1 is LNHDA and CDR2 is SQIVND (reference sequence). The CDR3 has 15 residues. V lost 5 bases, J lost 4 bases, and 9 bases stayed unmatched. The DNA for the CDR3 is TGTGCCAGTAGTGTCCAGGGGGCCGGGGGCACTGAAGCTTTCTTT. This sequence encodes CASSVQGAGGTEAFF.

The chain recombines TRBV29-1 with TRBJ2-1, with D perhaps TRBD1 (5 bases). The V and J ends lost 7 bases and 7 bases respectively, with 14 bases between them. The CDR3 totals 12 residues. Germline lookup yields CDR1 SQVTM and CDR2 ANQGSEA. The CDR3 region has the DNA TGCAGCGCTGGGGCCCAACGGAATGAGCAGTTCTTC. It codes for CSAGAQRNEQFF.

The chain links TRBV13 to TRBJ2-1; 8 bases line up with TRBD1. CDR1 is PRHDT and CDR2 is FYEKMQ in the germline V gene (reference sequence). Trimming removed 4 bases from V and 1 base from J; junction bases left unmatched: 6. The CDR3 has 16 residues. In DNA form, the CDR3 reads TGTGCCAGCAGCTCACGACAGGGGTCGTCCTACAATGAGCAGTTCTTC. Protein product: CASSSRQGSSYNEQFF.

The chain combines TRBV4-1 with TRBJ2-7; D perhaps matches TRBD2 (5 bases). Germline assignment: CDR1 MGHRA and CDR2 YSYEKL. The CDR3 length is 16 residues. Trimming left V 2 bases short and J 2 bases short, with 16 bases between. CDR3 in DNA: TGCGCCAGCAGCCAAAGCGGAGTAGGACTCGCCTACGAGCAGTACTTC. Residues: CASSQSGVGLAYEQYF.

The sample holds one count of this clone. This chain uses TRBV10-3 with TRBJ2-5; 9 bases are a match to TRBD2. V lost 2 bases to trimming and J lost 5 bases; unmatched junction nucleotides: 6. The CDR3 totals 15 residues. Germline CDR1 and CDR2: ENHRY and SYGVKD. The CDR3 DNA is TGTGCCATCAGTGAGAGGTTAGCGGGAGTGGAGACCCAGTACTTC. It specifies CAISERLAGVETQYF.

This chain links TRBV6-1 with TRBJ2-2; D not resolved. V was shortened by 5 bases and J by 1 base, with 8 bases between the two germline ends. The CDR3 loop spans 14 amino acids. Per germline, CDR1 MNHNS and CDR2 SASEGT. The CDR3 sequence is CASSRRGNTGELFF. The CDR3 nucleotides are TGTGCCAGCAGTCGTAGAGGGAACACCGGGGAGCTGTTTTTT.

This clone appeared a few times. The rearrangement links TRBV19 to TRBJ1-1, with a weak D call TRBD1 (6 bases). The CDR3 has 16 residues. In germline, CDR1 is LNHDA, CDR2 SQIVND (reference sequence). Trimming removed 9 bases from V and 0 bases from J, with 20 bases in between. This CDR3 reads CASQASRTVMNTEAFF. The CDR3 DNA is TGTGCCAGCCAAGCCTCCAGGACAGTCATGAACACTGAAGCTTTCTTT.

The CDR3 nucleotides are TGTGCCAGCAGCCCCCTAGCGGGCTCCCCCTTTGGCGAGCAGTACTTC. Translation: CASSPLAGSPFGEQYF. The chain is built from TRBV11-3 and TRBJ2-7; TRBD2 matches 8 bases. Trimming took 5 bases from V and 6 from J; bases not matched to a gene: 15. The V gene's germline CDR1 is SGHNT and CDR2 YENEEA. The CDR3 is made up of 16 amino acids. Based on the CDR3 plus reference TRBV11-3 and TRBJ2-7, the full variable domain is EAGVVQSPRYKIIEKKQPVAFWCNPISGHNTLYWYLQNLGQGPELLIRYENEEAVDDSQLPKDRFSAERLKGVDSTLKIQPAELGDSAVYLCASSPLAGSPFGEQYFGPGTRLTVT.

The chain joins TRBV6-1 to TRBJ1-2, with D unclear. V shed 5 bases and J shed 8 bases, with 12 bases lying between them. CDR1 MNHNS and CDR2 SASEGT come from the germline V gene. This CDR3 contains 12 residues. CDR3 DNA sequence: TGTGCCAGCAGTCTGCTAACGCGGGGCTACACCTTC. Translated, it gives CASSLLTRGYTF.